The clone carrying this T cell receptor (beta chain) was observed at least ten times. Orbital computed tomography and thyroid ultrasound, together with serum TRAb and thyroxine and clinical symptoms, were used for diagnoses. Amplification yielded TCR beta CDR3 regions, with RNA transcripts as the source. A set of HTBI primers served as the primers for a first-round RT-PCR of the TCR CDR3. Each CDR3 protein gets one entry after TCRdb re-called the multiplex PCR reads with MiXCR. The table lists about 200,000 distinct CDR3 sequences, approximately 17% of them singletons. The data were obtained in a study of T cells in Graves' hyperthyroidism and ophthalmopathy. The CDR3 consists of 15 residues. With 4 bases clipped from V and 6 bases from J, the junction kept 8 bases outside the gene matches. Germline V gene lookup returns CDR1 SGHAT and CDR2 FQNNGV.

Specimen: blood. This sequence joins TRBV11-2 and TRBJ2-1; 8 nucleotides match TRBD1. The clonotype originates from a man in his fifties or sixties with Graves' hyperthyroidism. CDR3: CASSSLPDRVNEQFF. The CDR3 region has the DNA TGTGCCAGCAGCTCCCTACCGGACAGGGTCAATGAGCAGTTCTTC.